These 15 T cell receptor beta chains were all obtained from the same sample, sequenced in a study of CD4 T cells in relation to SARS-CoV-2 and coronaviruses. The unexposed donors gave CD4+ T cells in about 2011-2018, prior to COVID-19. The table came from immunoSEQ multiplex PCR; TCRdb's copy has only in-frame clones and leaves some out. The sample records approximately 70,000 clones, approximately 95% being singletons. The sequencing input was naive CD4+ T cells from PBMCs. Subset given: naive CD4+ T cells isolated by negative enrichment. The origin of the receptors is a human donor in good health.

V and J are TRBV2 and TRBJ2-6; D may be TRBD2 (6 bases). There are 15 residues in the CDR3. Germline V gives CDR1 SNHLY, CDR2 FYNNEI. V was pared by 4 bases and J by 2 bases, with 9 bases between. CDR3: CASSGDFPGANVLTF. The CDR3 coding sequence is TGTGCCAGCAGTGGGGACTTTCCTGGGGCCAACGTCCTGACTTTC.

The chain links TRBV7-9 to TRBJ1-5; no definite D call. Trimming took off 6 bases at V and 0 bases at J, with 15 bases between the two ends. The CDR3 totals 16 residues. Germline lookup yields CDR1 SEHNR and CDR2 FQNEAQ (reference sequence). The CDR3 nucleotides read TGTGCCAGCAGTCTCACCGGCGCAGGTAGCAATCAGCCCCAGCATTTT. Translated: CASSLTGAGSNQPQHF.

The chain carries TRBV5-1 and TRBJ1-1, with a possible D match to TRBD1 (6 bases). The ends were cut back, 2 bases at V and 5 bases at J, with 19 bases in the middle. The CDR3 loop spans 16 amino acids. CDR1 and CDR2 (germline): SGHRS, YFSETQ. CDR3 nucleotide sequence: TGCGCCAGCAGCTTAGGGGCTATTAGCCAGGGGACTGAAGCTTTCTTT. This codes for CASSLGAISQGTEAFF.

The CDR3 here is CASNSATNEKLFF. The CDR3 nucleotides are TGTGCCAGCAACTCTGCAACTAATGAAAAACTGTTTTTT. V usage is TRBV28 and J usage is TRBJ1-4, with D hard to call. V lost 7 bases, J lost 0 bases, and 6 bases lay in between. CDR1 MDHEN and CDR2 SYDVKM come from the germline V gene. The CDR3 loop spans 13 amino acids.

This rearrangement joins TRBV5-1 to TRBJ2-5; a possible D gene is TRBD1 (6 bases). V was shortened by 2 bases and J by 3 bases, with 11 bases between the two germline ends. The CDR3 length is 14 residues. Germline-derived CDR1 and CDR2 are SGHRS and YFSETQ. CDR3 protein: CASSFVAGEETQYF. The CDR3 DNA reads TGCGCCAGCAGCTTTGTTGCAGGGGAAGAGACCCAGTACTTC.

This clone has more than one count but fewer than ten. This chain joins TRBV5-4 and TRBJ2-3, with D possibly TRBD1 on 5 matching bases. V lost 7 bases to trimming and J lost 6 bases, with 18 bases between them. In germline, CDR1 is SGHNT, CDR2 YYREEE (reference sequence). The CDR3 runs 14 residues. The CDR3 coding sequence is TGTGCCAGCCGAACGGGTAGCAGGGTGGATACGCAGTATTTT. It yields the protein CASRTGSRVDTQYF.

This chain joins TRBV27 and TRBJ2-5; TRBD2 matches at 7 bases. Germline CDR1 and CDR2: MNHEY and SMNVEV (reference sequence). The CDR3 runs 15 residues. V shed 6 bases and J 4 bases; nucleotides not matched to a gene: 11. The CDR3 region is CASRHPRAGRETQYF. The CDR3, as DNA: TGTGCCAGCAGACACCCCCGAGCGGGGCGAGAGACCCAGTACTTC.

This chain connects TRBV30 to TRBJ2-7; the D gene is possibly TRBD2 (5 bases). The CDR3 has 14 amino acids. Trimming took 3 bases from V and 0 from J, leaving 12 bases between them. CDR1 GTSNPN and CDR2 SVGIG come from the germline V gene (reference sequence). The chain's CDR3 is CAWSRGMDSYEQYF. For the CDR3, the DNA is TGTGCCTGGAGCCGGGGAATGGACTCCTACGAGCAGTACTTC.

The chain links TRBV12-3 or TRBV12-4 to TRBJ2-3, with 7 nucleotides matching TRBD2. V dropped 5 bases and J dropped 10; count of bases not matched to a gene: 9. CDR3 length: 13 residues. CDR3: CASSRQGSGAQYF. The CDR3, as DNA: TGTGCCAGCAGTCGGCAGGGCAGCGGGGCGCAGTATTTT.

The gene calls are TRBV9 and TRBJ2-3, with a weak D call TRBD1 (6 bases). Trimming pared 0 bases from V and 9 bases from J, leaving 8 bases between. Germline V gene data show CDR1 as SGDLS and CDR2 as YYNGEE. The CDR3 sequence is 12 residues long. The CDR3 bases are TGTGCCAGCAGCGTAGACAGGGCAACGCAGTATTTT. Protein product: CASSVDRATQYF.

The rearrangement links TRBV5-1 to TRBJ2-2, with D perhaps TRBD2 (6 bases). V gave up 4 bases and J gave up 7 bases, with 20 bases separating them. Germline-derived CDR1 and CDR2 are SGHRS and YFSETQ. CDR3 length: 16 amino acids. The CDR3 nucleotides read TGCGCCAGCAGCCCCCGGAGGGGAGAGTATATCGGGGAGCTGTTTTTT. Translating it yields CASSPRRGEYIGELFF.

The chain recombines TRBV6-5 with TRBJ1-2, with 9 bases that match TRBD1. The CDR3 is 16 residues long. Germline trimming cut 4 bases from V and 2 bases from J; bases unmatched to any gene: 8. Germline CDR1 is MNHEY and CDR2 is SVGAGI. This CDR3 is CASSLVRGTGNYGYTF. Here the CDR3 DNA reads TGTGCCAGCAGTTTGGTCAGGGGGACAGGGAACTATGGCTACACCTTC.

The chain recombines TRBV28 with TRBJ2-7, with D possibly being TRBD2 (6 bases). V lost 5 bases and J lost 7, with 21 bases in between. This CDR3 spans 15 amino acids. The germline gives CDR1 MDHEN, CDR2 SYDVKM. The chain's CDR3 is CASSPGGMSGIEQYF. The CDR3 bases are TGTGCCAGCAGTCCCGGAGGGATGAGTGGGATAGAGCAGTACTTC. Drawing the rest from reference TRBV28 and TRBJ2-7, the complete variable domain is DVKVTQSSRYLVKRTGEKVFLECVQDMDHENMFWYRQDPGLGLRLIYFSYDVKMKEKGDIPEGYSVSREKKERFSLILESASTNQTSMYLCASSPGGMSGIEQYFGPGTRLTVT.

The J gene is TRBJ2-1, the V gene TRBV11-2, with D hard to call. Germline V gene data show CDR1 as SGHAT and CDR2 as FQNNGV. The V gene lost 3 bases and the J gene lost 3 bases, with 9 bases spanning the gap. CDR3 length equals 14 residues. Here the CDR3 reads CASSFSQRYNEQFF. Here the CDR3 DNA reads TGTGCCAGCAGCTTTTCCCAGCGCTACAATGAGCAGTTCTTC.

The rearrangement joins TRBV19 to TRBJ2-4, with D unresolved. Trimming took 3 bases from V and 8 from J, leaving 11 bases between them. This CDR3 is built from 13 residues. Per germline, CDR1 LNHDA and CDR2 SQIVND (reference sequence). The CDR3, as DNA: TGTGCCAGTAGTATTGGGGTTTCGGACATTCAGTACTTC. Translation gives CASSIGVSDIQYF.